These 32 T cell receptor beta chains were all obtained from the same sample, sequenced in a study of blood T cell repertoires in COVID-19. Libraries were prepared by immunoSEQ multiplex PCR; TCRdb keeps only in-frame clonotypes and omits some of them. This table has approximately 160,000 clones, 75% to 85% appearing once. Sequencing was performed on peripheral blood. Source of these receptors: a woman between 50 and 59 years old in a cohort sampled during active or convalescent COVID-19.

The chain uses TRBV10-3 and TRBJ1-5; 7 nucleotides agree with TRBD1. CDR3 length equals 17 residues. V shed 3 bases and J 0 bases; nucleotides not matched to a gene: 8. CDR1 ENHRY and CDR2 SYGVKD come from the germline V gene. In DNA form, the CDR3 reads TGTGCCATCAGTGATAGTAGGGGGCGGACTAGCAATCAGCCCCAGCATTTT. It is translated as CAISDSRGRTSNQPQHF.

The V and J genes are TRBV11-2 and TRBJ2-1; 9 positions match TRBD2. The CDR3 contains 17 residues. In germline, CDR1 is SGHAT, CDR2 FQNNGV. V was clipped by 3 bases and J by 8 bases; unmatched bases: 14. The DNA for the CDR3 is TGTGCCAGCAGCTTCTTAATTAGGCGGGGGGGGATCCATGAGCAGTTCTTC. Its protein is CASSFLIRRGGIHEQFF.

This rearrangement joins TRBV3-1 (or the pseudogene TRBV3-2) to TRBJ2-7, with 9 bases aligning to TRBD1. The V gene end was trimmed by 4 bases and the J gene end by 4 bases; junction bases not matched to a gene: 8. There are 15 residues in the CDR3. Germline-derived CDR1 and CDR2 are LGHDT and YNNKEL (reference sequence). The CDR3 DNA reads TGTGCCAGCAGCCGATTAGGGACAGGGAATTACGAGCAGTACTTC. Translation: CASSRLGTGNYEQYF.

The CDR3 DNA sequence: TGTGCCAGCAGCTGGGGGACAGGTTCCATCCAAGAGACCCAGTACTTC. Amino acid sequence: CASSWGTGSIQETQYF. The chain joins TRBV5-5 to TRBJ2-5; 8 nucleotides agree with TRBD1. The trim removed 3 bases at V and 1 base at J, leaving 8 bases unmatched. CDR3 size: 16 residues. Germline V gene sequence: CDR1 SGHKS, CDR2 YYEKEE (reference sequence). Supplemented by reference TRBV5-5 and TRBJ2-5, the full variable domain reads DAGVTQSPTHLIKTRGQQVTLRCSPISGHKSVSWYQQVLGQGPQFIFQYYEKEERGRGNFPDRFSARQFPNYSSELNVNALLLGDSALYLCASSWGTGSIQETQYFGPGTRLLVL.

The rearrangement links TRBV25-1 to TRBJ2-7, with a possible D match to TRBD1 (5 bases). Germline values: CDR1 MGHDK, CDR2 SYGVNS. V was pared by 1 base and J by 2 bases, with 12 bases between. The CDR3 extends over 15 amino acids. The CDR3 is CASSESPDSPYEQYF. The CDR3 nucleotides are TGTGCCAGCAGTGAATCCCCCGACAGCCCCTACGAGCAGTACTTC.

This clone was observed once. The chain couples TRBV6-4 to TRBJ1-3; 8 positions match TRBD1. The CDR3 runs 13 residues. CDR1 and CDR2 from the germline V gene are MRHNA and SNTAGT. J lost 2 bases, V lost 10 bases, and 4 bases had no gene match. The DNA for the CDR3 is TGTGCCACCCAGGGGGCGCCTGGAAACACCATATATTTT. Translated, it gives CATQGAPGNTIYF.

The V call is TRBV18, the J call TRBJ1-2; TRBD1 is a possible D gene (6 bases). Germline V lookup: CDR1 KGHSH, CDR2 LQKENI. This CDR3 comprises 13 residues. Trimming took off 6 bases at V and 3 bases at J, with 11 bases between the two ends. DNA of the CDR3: TGTGCCAGCTCCTCGGGGGGCGACTATGGCTACACCTTC. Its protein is CASSSGGDYGYTF.

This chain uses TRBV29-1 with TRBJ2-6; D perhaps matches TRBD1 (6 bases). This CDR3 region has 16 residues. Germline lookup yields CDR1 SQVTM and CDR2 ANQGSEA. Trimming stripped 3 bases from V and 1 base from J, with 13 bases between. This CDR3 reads CSVEDSTGSGANVLTF. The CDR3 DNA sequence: TGCAGCGTTGAGGATTCCACAGGGTCTGGGGCCAACGTCCTGACTTTC.

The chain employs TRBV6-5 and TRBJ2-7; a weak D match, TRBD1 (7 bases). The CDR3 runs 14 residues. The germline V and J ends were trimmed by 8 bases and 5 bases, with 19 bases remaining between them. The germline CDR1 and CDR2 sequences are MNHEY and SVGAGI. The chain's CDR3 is CASALRGASDEQYF. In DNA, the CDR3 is TGTGCCAGCGCCCTCAGGGGGGCGAGCGACGAGCAGTACTTC.

The CDR3, as DNA: TGCAGCGTAGGGACAGGAGGGGAGACCCAGTACTTC. It codes for CSVGTGGETQYF. V and J are TRBV29-1 and TRBJ2-5; 8 bases agree with TRBD1. Germline values: CDR1 SQVTM, CDR2 ANQGSEA. The V gene end was trimmed by 6 bases and the J gene end by 5 bases; junction bases not matched to a gene: 5. The CDR3 spans 12 residues. The entire variable domain, with the rest obtained from reference TRBV29-1 and TRBJ2-5, is as follows: SAVISQKPSRDICQRGTSLTIQCQVDSQVTMMFWYRQQPGQSLTLIATANQGSEATYESGFVIDKFPISRPNLTFSTLTVSNMSPEDSSIYLCSVGTGGETQYFGPGTRLLVL.

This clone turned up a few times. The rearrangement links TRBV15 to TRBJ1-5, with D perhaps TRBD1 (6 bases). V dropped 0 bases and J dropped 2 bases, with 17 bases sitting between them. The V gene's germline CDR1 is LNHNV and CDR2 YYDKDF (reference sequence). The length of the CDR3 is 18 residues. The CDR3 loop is CATSRDGFNRAGNQPQHF. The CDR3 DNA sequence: TGTGCCACCAGCAGAGATGGGTTTAACAGGGCTGGCAATCAGCCCCAGCATTTT.

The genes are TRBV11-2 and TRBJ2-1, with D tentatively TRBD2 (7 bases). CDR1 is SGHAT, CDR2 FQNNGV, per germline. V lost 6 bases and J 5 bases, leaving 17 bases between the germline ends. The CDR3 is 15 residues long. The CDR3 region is CASRLWGRGDNEQFF. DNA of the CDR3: TGTGCCAGCAGACTGTGGGGGAGGGGGGACAATGAGCAGTTCTTC.

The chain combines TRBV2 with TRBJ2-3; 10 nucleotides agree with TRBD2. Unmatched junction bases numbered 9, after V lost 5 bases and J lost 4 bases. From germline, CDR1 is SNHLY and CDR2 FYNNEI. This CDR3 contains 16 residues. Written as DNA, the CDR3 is TGTGCCAGCAGTCGCCAGCAGCGGGGGGGCGCAGATACGCAGTATTTT. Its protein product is CASSRQQRGGADTQYF.

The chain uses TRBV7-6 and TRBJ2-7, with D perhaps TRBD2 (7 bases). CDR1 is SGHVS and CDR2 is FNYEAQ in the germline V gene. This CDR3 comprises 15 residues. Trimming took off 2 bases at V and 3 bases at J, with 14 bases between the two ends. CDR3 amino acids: CASSLTAGAVYEQYF. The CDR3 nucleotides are TGTGCCAGCAGCTTAACGGCGGGGGCGGTCTACGAGCAGTACTTC.

The DNA for the CDR3 is TGTGCCAGCAGCTTAGCTCGGGGGGCCACAGATACGCAGTATTTT. As protein: CASSLARGATDTQYF. V and J are TRBV7-9 and TRBJ2-3, with D possibly TRBD2 on 7 matching bases. CDR1 and CDR2 from the germline V gene are SEHNR and FQNEAQ (reference sequence). The V gene lost 0 bases and the J gene lost 2 bases, with 9 bases spanning the gap. The CDR3 length is 15 residues.

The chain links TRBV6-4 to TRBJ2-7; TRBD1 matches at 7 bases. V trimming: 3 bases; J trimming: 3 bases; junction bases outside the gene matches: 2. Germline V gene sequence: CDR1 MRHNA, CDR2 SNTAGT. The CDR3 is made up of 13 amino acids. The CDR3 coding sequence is TGTGCCAGCAGTGAGGGACAGTTCTACGAGCAGTACTTC. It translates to CASSEGQFYEQYF.

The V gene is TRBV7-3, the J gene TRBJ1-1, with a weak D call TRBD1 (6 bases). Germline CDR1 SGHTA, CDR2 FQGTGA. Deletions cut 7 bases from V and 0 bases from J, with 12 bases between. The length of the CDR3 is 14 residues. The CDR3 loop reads CASKVGGMNTEAFF. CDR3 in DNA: TGTGCCAGCAAAGTAGGGGGAATGAACACTGAAGCTTTCTTT.

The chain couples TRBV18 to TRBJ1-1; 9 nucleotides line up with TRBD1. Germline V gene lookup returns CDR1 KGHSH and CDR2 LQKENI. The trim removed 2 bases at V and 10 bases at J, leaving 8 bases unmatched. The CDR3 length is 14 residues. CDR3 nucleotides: TGTGCCAGCTCACCAAACCGGGACAGGGTAAGAGCTTTCTTT. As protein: CASSPNRDRVRAFF.

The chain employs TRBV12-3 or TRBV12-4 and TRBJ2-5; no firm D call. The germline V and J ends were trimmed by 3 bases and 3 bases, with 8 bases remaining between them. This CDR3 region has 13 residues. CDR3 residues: CASSLGNEETQYF. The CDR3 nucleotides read TGTGCCAGCAGTTTGGGCAACGAAGAGACCCAGTACTTC.

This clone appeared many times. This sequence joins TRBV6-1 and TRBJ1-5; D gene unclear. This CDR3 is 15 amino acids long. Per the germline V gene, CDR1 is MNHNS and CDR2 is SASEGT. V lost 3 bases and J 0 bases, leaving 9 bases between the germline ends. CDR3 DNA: TGTGCCAGCAGTGAGCCCGGGATTAGCAATCAGCCCCAGCATTTT. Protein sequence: CASSEPGISNQPQHF.

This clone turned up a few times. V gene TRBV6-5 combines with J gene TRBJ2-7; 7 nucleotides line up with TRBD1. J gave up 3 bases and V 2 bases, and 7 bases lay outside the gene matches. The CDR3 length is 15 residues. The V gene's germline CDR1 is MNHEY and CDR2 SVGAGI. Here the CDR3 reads CASSYDRATLYEQYF. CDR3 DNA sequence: TGTGCCAGCAGTTACGACAGGGCGACCCTCTACGAGCAGTACTTC.

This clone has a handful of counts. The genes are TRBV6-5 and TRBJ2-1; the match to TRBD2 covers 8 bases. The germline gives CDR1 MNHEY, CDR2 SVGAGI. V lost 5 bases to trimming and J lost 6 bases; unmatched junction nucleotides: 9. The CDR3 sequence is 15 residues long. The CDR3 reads CASSHLAGSLNEQFF. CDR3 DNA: TGTGCCAGCAGTCATCTAGCGGGCTCGCTCAATGAGCAGTTCTTC.

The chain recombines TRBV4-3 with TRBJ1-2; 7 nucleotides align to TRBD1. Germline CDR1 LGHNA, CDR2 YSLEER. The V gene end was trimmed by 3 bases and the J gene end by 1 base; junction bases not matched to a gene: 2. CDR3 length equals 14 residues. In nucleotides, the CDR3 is TGCGCCAGCAGCCAGGGACAGTATAACTATGGCTACACCTTC. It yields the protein CASSQGQYNYGYTF.

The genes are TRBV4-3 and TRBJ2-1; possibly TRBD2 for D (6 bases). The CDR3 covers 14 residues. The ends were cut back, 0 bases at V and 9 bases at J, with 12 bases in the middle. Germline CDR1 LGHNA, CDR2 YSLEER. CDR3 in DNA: TGCGCCAGCAGCCAAGAGAGCCAGGGAGGTGAGCAGTTCTTC. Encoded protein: CASSQESQGGEQFF.

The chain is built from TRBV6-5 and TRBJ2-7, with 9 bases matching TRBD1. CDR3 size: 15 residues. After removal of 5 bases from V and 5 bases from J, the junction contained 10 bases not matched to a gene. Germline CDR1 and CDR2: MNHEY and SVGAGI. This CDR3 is CASSPPGQGKDEQYF. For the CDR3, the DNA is TGTGCCAGCAGTCCACCGGGACAGGGCAAAGACGAGCAGTACTTC.

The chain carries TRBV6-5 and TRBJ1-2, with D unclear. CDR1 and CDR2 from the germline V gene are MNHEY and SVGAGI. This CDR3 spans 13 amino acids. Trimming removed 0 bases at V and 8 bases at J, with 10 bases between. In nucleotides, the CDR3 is TGTGCCAGCAGTTACTCTTGGGCTGGAGGCTACACCTTC. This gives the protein CASSYSWAGGYTF.

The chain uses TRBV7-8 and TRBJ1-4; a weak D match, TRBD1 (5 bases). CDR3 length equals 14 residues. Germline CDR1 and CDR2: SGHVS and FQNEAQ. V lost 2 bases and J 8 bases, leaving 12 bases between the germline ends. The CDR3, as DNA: TGTGCCAGCAGCTTAACGGGGGGTGGAGAAAAACTGTTTTTT. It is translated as CASSLTGGGEKLFF.

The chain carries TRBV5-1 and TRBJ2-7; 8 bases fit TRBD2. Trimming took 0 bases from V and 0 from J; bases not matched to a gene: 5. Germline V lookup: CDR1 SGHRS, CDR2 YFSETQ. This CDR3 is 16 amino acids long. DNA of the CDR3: TGCGCCAGCAGCTTGGCCTCGGGGGGGTACTCCTACGAGCAGTACTTC. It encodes CASSLASGGYSYEQYF.

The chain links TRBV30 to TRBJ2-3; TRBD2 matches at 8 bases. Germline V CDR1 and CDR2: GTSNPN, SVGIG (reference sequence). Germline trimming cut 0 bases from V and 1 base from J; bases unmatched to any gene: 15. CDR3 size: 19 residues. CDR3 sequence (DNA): TGTGCCTGGAGTGTCACTTTAGCGGGGTCAGGAGTAGGCACAGATACGCAGTATTTT. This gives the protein CAWSVTLAGSGVGTDTQYF.

CDR3 residues: CASNQQGGTDTQYF. CDR3 sequence (DNA): TGTGCCAGCAACCAACAGGGGGGCACAGATACGCAGTATTTT. The chain joins TRBV7-9 to TRBJ2-3, with 8 bases aligning to TRBD1. Germline loops: CDR1 SEHNR, CDR2 FQNEAQ (reference sequence). J gave up 1 base and V 7 bases, and 4 bases lay outside the gene matches. This CDR3 is built from 14 residues.

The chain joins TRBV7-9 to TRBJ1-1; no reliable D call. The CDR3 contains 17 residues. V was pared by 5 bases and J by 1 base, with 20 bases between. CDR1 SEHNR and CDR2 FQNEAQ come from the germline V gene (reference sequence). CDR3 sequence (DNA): TGTGCCAGCAGCCCCCCGGTCGGGGTTTCCTCGAACACTGAAGCTTTCTTT. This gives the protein CASSPPVGVSSNTEAFF.

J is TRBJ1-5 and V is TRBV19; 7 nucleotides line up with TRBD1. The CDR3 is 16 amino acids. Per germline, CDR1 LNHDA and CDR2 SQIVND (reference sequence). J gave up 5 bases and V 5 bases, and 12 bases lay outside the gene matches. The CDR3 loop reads CASSFDTGTDYQPQHF. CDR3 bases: TGTGCCAGTAGTTTCGATACCGGGACAGACTATCAGCCCCAGCATTTT.